Below are 9 T cell receptor beta chains sequenced from a single sample in a study of blood T cell repertoires in COVID-19. The assay was immunoSEQ multiplex PCR, and TCRdb's table has in-frame clones only and misses some. Of tens of thousands of clones in the sample, approximately 78% were seen once. The sample was peripheral blood. Receptor source: a woman aged 55-69 years with acute or convalescent COVID-19.

The chain combines TRBV28 with TRBJ1-1, with D perhaps matching TRBD1 (5 bases). There are 14 residues in the CDR3. Trimming stripped 3 bases from V and 3 bases from J, with 11 bases between. Germline loops: CDR1 MDHEN, CDR2 SYDVKM. The CDR3 DNA sequence: TGTGCCAGCAGTTTGCTAGTAGGGGACACTGAAGCTTTCTTT. It translates to CASSLLVGDTEAFF.

The chain combines TRBV30 with TRBJ1-1; D is ambiguous. The length of the CDR3 is 17 residues. The ends were cut back, 2 bases at V and 1 base at J, with 20 bases in the middle. Germline CDR1 reads GTSNPN; CDR2 reads SVGIG (reference sequence). In DNA form, the CDR3 reads TGTGCCTGGAGTCGGGGTTTACTTTTGGTGGGGAACACTGAAGCTTTCTTT. Translated, it gives CAWSRGLLLVGNTEAFF. The variable domain in full, completed from reference TRBV30 and TRBJ1-1, reads SQTIHQWPATLVQPVGSPLSLECTVEGTSNPNLYWYRQAAGRGLQLLFYSVGIGQISSEVPQNLSASRPQDRQFILSSKKLLLSDSGFYLCAWSRGLLLVGNTEAFFGQGTRLTVV.

The chain couples TRBV19 to TRBJ1-5, with 9 bases that match TRBD1. Germline CDR1 is LNHDA and CDR2 is SQIVND (reference sequence). The length of the CDR3 is 15 residues. Unmatched junction bases numbered 10, after V lost 6 bases and J lost 7 bases. The CDR3 reads CASSLNPGQGQPQHF. In nucleotides, the CDR3 is TGTGCCAGTAGCCTTAATCCGGGACAGGGACAGCCCCAGCATTTT.

The genes are TRBV2 and TRBJ1-5; 7 nucleotides match TRBD1. Germline V lookup: CDR1 SNHLY, CDR2 FYNNEI. Trimming cost V 4 bases and J 7 bases; bases outside gene matches: 10. This CDR3 contains 15 residues. The CDR3: CASSGLTGQGQPQHF. DNA of the CDR3: TGTGCCAGCAGTGGACTGACAGGGCAGGGCCAGCCCCAGCATTTT.

This chain connects TRBV5-8 to TRBJ2-3; D perhaps matches TRBD1 (5 bases). The V gene lost 0 bases and the J gene lost 4 bases, with 6 bases spanning the gap. This CDR3 region has 13 residues. Germline loops: CDR1 SGHTS, CDR2 YDEGEE. This chain's CDR3 is CASSLGGPDTQYF. CDR3 DNA: TGTGCCAGCAGCTTGGGGGGCCCAGATACGCAGTATTTT.

This clone showed up many times. The chain has TRBV24-1 and TRBJ2-2; a possible D gene is TRBD1 (6 bases). V was pared by 4 bases and J by 6 bases, with 11 bases between. CDR3 length equals 14 residues. The germline V gene has CDR1 KGHDR and CDR2 SFDVKD. CDR3 DNA: TGTGCCACCAGTGACTCACAGGGATCCGGGGAGCTGTTTTTT. The encoded protein is CATSDSQGSGELFF.

The rearrangement uses TRBV30 and TRBJ1-6; no reliable D call. V was trimmed by 0 bases and J by 8 bases, leaving 14 bases between them. Germline V gene lookup returns CDR1 GTSNPN and CDR2 SVGIG (reference sequence). The CDR3 loop spans 15 amino acids. This CDR3 is CAWSVQMGSDSPLHF. The CDR3 region has the DNA TGTGCCTGGAGTGTACAAATGGGGAGTGATTCACCCCTCCACTTT.

J is TRBJ1-6 and V is TRBV5-4, with a possible D match to TRBD1 (6 bases). There are 14 residues in the CDR3. Trimming pared 4 bases from V and 2 bases from J, leaving 7 bases between. Germline values: CDR1 SGHNT, CDR2 YYREEE (reference sequence). CDR3 nucleotides: TGTGCCAGCAGCAGGACAGCCTATAATTCACCCCTCCACTTT. Amino acids: CASSRTAYNSPLHF.

This sequence joins TRBV18 and TRBJ1-1, with 9 bases aligning to TRBD1. Germline trimming cut 3 bases from V and 8 bases from J; bases unmatched to any gene: 7. The germline CDR1 and CDR2 sequences are KGHSH and LQKENI. The length of the CDR3 is 14 residues. CDR3 in amino acids: CASSPVPGQGEAFF. CDR3 bases: TGTGCCAGCTCACCTGTCCCGGGACAGGGAGAAGCTTTCTTT.